This T cell receptor (beta chain) was captured in a study of cytomegalovirus exposure and HLA in healthy donors. Study results and caveats: The classifier reportedly diagnosed cytomegalovirus status with high specificity and sensitivity. Later on, an analysis found that several of the most significant clusters appeared to be linked to common viral pathogens, which included parvovirus B19. What TCR beta sequences reportedly achieved was accurate prediction of HLA-A and HLA-B alleles in most subjects.

To note about this clone: No antigen is known for it.

The junction had 9 bases not matched to a gene; V was cut back by 3 bases and J by 4 bases. Germline-derived CDR1 and CDR2 are SGHTA and FQGNSA. The CDR3 covers 16 residues. The study sampled nominally healthy donors, though unrecorded immune exposures were likely. The PCR contained 60 Vbeta and 13 Jbeta primers. The protocol was immunoSEQ multiplex PCR, while the TCRdb copy is restricted to in-frame clones and leaves out a portion. The table has around 170,000 clones, roughly four fifths seen once. Input material: PBMCs. This clonotype was obtained from a middle-aged man in good health and CMV-seronegative. The chain employs TRBV7-2 and TRBJ2-5; 9 nucleotides match TRBD1. CDR3 amino acids: CASSFTPDRGAETQYF. Written as DNA, the CDR3 is TGTGCCAGCAGCTTCACCCCGGACAGGGGAGCAGAGACCCAGTACTTC.